The 21 T cell receptor beta chains presented below share a single source sample, sequenced in a study of cytomegalovirus exposure and HLA in healthy donors. Produced via immunoSEQ multiplex PCR; TCRdb's table is partial and in-frame only. The sample lists over 130,000 clones, around 87% occurring once. Sequencing was performed on PBMCs. The receptors shown here come from a man in his late teens or twenties in good health and CMV-seropositive.

The rearrangement uses TRBV2 and TRBJ2-3, with 9 positions matching TRBD2. Looked up from germline, CDR1 is SNHLY and CDR2 is FYNNEI. This CDR3 has 14 amino acids. Unmatched junction bases numbered 6, after V lost 10 bases and J lost 1 base. The CDR3 DNA follows: TGTGCCACCCTGGAGCGGGAGGGCACAGATACGCAGTATTTT. This translates into CATLEREGTDTQYF. Together with reference TRBV2 and TRBJ2-3, the CDR3 gives the full variable domain: EPEVTQTPSHQVTQMGQEVILRCVPISNHLYFYWYRQILGQKVEFLVSFYNNEISEKSEIFDDQFSVERPDGSNFTLKIRSTKLEDSAMYFCATLEREGTDTQYFGPGTRLTVL.

The V gene is TRBV19, the J gene TRBJ1-5; the match to TRBD1 covers 8 bases. The CDR3 contains 15 residues. Losses at the gene ends were 1 base for V and 1 base for J; bases not matched to a gene: 0. Per the germline V gene, CDR1 is LNHDA and CDR2 is SQIVND (reference sequence). The CDR3: CASSIGTGSNQPQHF. CDR3 DNA sequence: TGTGCCAGTAGTATAGGGACAGGGAGCAATCAGCCCCAGCATTTT.

This chain joins TRBV19 and TRBJ2-1; 7 bases are shared with TRBD2. The CDR3 loop spans 18 amino acids. The germline gives CDR1 LNHDA, CDR2 SQIVND (reference sequence). The V segment lost 4 bases and the J segment 0 bases; nucleotides outside the gene matches: 12. CDR3 coding DNA: TGTGCCAGTAGTAAGGTTGGGCGGGAGACCCGCTCCTACAATGAGCAGTTCTTC. This sequence encodes CASSKVGRETRSYNEQFF.

This clone has only one observation. The genes are TRBV20-1 and TRBJ2-1; tentatively, D is TRBD1 (6 bases). Trimming pared 6 bases from V and 10 bases from J, leaving 13 bases between. This CDR3 has 11 amino acids. Per germline, CDR1 DFQATT and CDR2 SNEGSKA (reference sequence). The CDR3 here is CSAHRVGEQFF. Here the CDR3 DNA reads TGCAGTGCCCACAGGGTCGGGGAGCAGTTCTTC.

The rearrangement joins TRBV15 to TRBJ2-1, with D perhaps TRBD1 (5 bases). CDR1 is LNHNV, CDR2 YYDKDF, per germline (reference sequence). V lost 2 bases and J lost 10, with 6 bases in between. The CDR3 is 11 amino acids. CDR3 loop: CATSRQGEQFF. The CDR3, as DNA: TGTGCCACCAGCAGACAGGGAGAGCAGTTCTTC.

The chain joins TRBV5-1 to TRBJ1-5; D is uncertain. The V end was cut by 5 bases, the J end by 2 bases, with 14 bases between. Germline V lookup: CDR1 SGHRS, CDR2 YFSETQ. The CDR3 is 15 amino acids. The chain's CDR3 is CASSEGGIGNQPQHF. The CDR3 DNA reads TGCGCCAGCAGTGAGGGAGGAATAGGCAATCAGCCCCAGCATTTT.

V gene TRBV14 combines with J gene TRBJ1-3, with TRBD1 identical over 8 bases. This CDR3 has 15 residues. Germline V CDR1 and CDR2: SGHDN, FVKESK. V lost 3 bases to trimming and J lost 2 bases; unmatched junction nucleotides: 3. The CDR3 loop reads CASSHRQGTGNTIYF. The CDR3 DNA reads as TGTGCCAGCAGCCACAGACAGGGGACTGGAAACACCATATATTTT. The whole variable domain, remainder taken from reference TRBV14 and TRBJ1-3, is EAGVTQFPSHSVIEKGQTVTLRCDPISGHDNLYWYRRVMGKEIKFLLHFVKESKQDESGMPNNRFLAERTGGTYSTLKVQPAELEDSGVYFCASSHRQGTGNTIYFGEGSWLTVV.

V usage is TRBV2 and J usage is TRBJ1-1, with unresolved D. CDR1 and CDR2 from the germline V gene are SNHLY and FYNNEI. V shed 4 bases and J shed 4 bases, with 10 bases lying between them. This CDR3 is built from 13 residues. CDR3 nucleotides: TGTGCCAGCAGTGGGGCGGGCCCCACTGAAGCTTTCTTT. This encodes CASSGAGPTEAFF.

The chain combines TRBV11-3 with TRBJ2-7; 8 bases align to TRBD1. This CDR3 contains 14 residues. CDR1 and CDR2 (germline): SGHNT, YENEEA. The ends lost 6 bases at V and 1 base at J; junction bases unmatched: 5. The CDR3: CASSPDRGSYEQYF. CDR3 bases: TGTGCCAGCAGTCCCGACAGGGGATCCTACGAGCAGTACTTC.

This clone was observed a few times. This chain connects TRBV7-8 to TRBJ1-3, with unresolved D. The CDR3 consists of 14 residues. CDR1 and CDR2 (germline): SGHVS, FQNEAQ. With 0 bases removed from V and 3 bases from J, the gap between germline ends came to 6 bases. For the CDR3, the DNA is TGTGCCAGCAGCTTAGCGGAGGTTGGAAACACCATATATTTT. This encodes CASSLAEVGNTIYF.

This rearrangement joins TRBV9 to TRBJ2-1; D not certain. The length of the CDR3 is 13 residues. Trimming removed 0 bases at V and 6 bases at J, with 7 bases between. Germline V gene sequence: CDR1 SGDLS, CDR2 YYNGEE. The DNA of the CDR3 is TGTGCCAGCAGCGTAGGGGCTGGCAATGAGCAGTTCTTC. Its protein product is CASSVGAGNEQFF.

This chain uses TRBV2 with TRBJ2-2, with D uncertain. Germline V CDR1 and CDR2: SNHLY, FYNNEI. Trimming shortened V by 8 bases and J by 8 bases, and 12 bases separated the two germline ends. The CDR3 totals 12 residues. CDR3 in amino acids: CASGARSGELFF. CDR3 bases: TGTGCCAGCGGAGCGAGGAGTGGGGAGCTGTTTTTT.

Here the CDR3 DNA reads TGTGCCAGCAGAAAAACAGGGGGCGCGAGCAATCAGCCCCAGCATTTT. It codes for CASRKTGGASNQPQHF. The chain carries TRBV27 and TRBJ1-5, with TRBD1 matching over 9 bases. Germline V lookup: CDR1 MNHEY, CDR2 SMNVEV (reference sequence). The CDR3 covers 16 residues. Trimming removed 6 bases from V and 1 base from J; junction bases left unmatched: 7.

This clone appeared a few times. The chain links TRBV7-8 to TRBJ2-1; D possibly corresponds to TRBD2 (6 bases). CDR1 SGHVS and CDR2 FQNEAQ come from the germline V gene. V lost 4 bases to trimming and J lost 2 bases, with 9 bases between them. The CDR3 has 14 residues. In DNA form, the CDR3 reads TGTGCCAGCAGCTCTGCGGGGACCTACAATGAGCAGTTCTTC. Protein sequence: CASSSAGTYNEQFF.

A few counts support this clone. The rearrangement joins TRBV19 to TRBJ2-7; 9 bases are a match to TRBD1. The trim removed 6 bases at V and 5 bases at J, leaving 8 bases unmatched. Per germline, CDR1 LNHDA and CDR2 SQIVND (reference sequence). The CDR3 consists of 14 residues. The DNA of the CDR3 is TGTGCCAGTAGGCAGACAGGGGGGAGGGACGAGCAGTACTTC. It specifies CASRQTGGRDEQYF.

The rearrangement uses TRBV6-1 and TRBJ1-2; 9 bases align to TRBD1. This CDR3 comprises 12 residues. With V trimmed by 9 bases and J by 8 bases, 7 bases remained unmatched. Germline-derived CDR1 and CDR2 are MNHNS and SASEGT. CDR3 bases: TGTGCCAGTACAGGGGGCGCGAAAGGCTACACCTTC. Its protein is CASTGGAKGYTF.

The rearrangement joins TRBV14 to TRBJ2-3; D remains unclear. Trimming took off 6 bases at V and 0 bases at J, with 4 bases between the two ends. Germline CDR1 is SGHDN and CDR2 is FVKESK. The CDR3 totals 12 residues. The CDR3 DNA sequence: TGTGCCAGCAGTCCGAGCACAGATACGCAGTATTTT. Translated: CASSPSTDTQYF.

V and J are TRBV10-1 and TRBJ2-2; D is unclear. The CDR3 covers 12 residues. The V end was cut by 3 bases, the J end by 6 bases, with 5 bases between. The germline gives CDR1 WNHNN, CDR2 SYGVQD (reference sequence). CDR3 protein: CASSDRSGELFF. CDR3 nucleotide sequence: TGCGCCAGCAGTGATCGGTCCGGGGAGCTGTTTTTT.

The chain combines TRBV18 with TRBJ2-3; no definite D call. V was shortened by 6 bases and J by 0 bases, with 4 bases between the two germline ends. This CDR3 spans 12 amino acids. Germline CDR1 reads KGHSH; CDR2 reads LQKENI. The CDR3 DNA reads TGTGCCAGCTCCATTAGCACAGATACGCAGTATTTT. It yields the protein CASSISTDTQYF.

J is TRBJ1-1 and V is TRBV6-6, with D possibly TRBD1 on 5 matching bases. Germline CDR1 MNHNY, CDR2 SVGAGI (reference sequence). CDR3 length: 11 residues. The V gene lost 4 bases and the J gene lost 7 bases, with 7 bases spanning the gap. This CDR3 reads CASSFRDEAFF. CDR3 sequence (DNA): TGTGCCAGCAGTTTCAGGGATGAAGCTTTCTTT.

The chain recombines TRBV5-1 with TRBJ2-5; 15 bases line up with TRBD2. CDR1 and CDR2 from the germline V gene are SGHRS and YFSETQ. The ends lost 2 bases at V and 2 bases at J; junction bases unmatched: 7. This CDR3 has 18 residues. CDR3 in amino acids: CASSFGTSGRTPQETQYF. CDR3 DNA sequence: TGCGCCAGCAGCTTTGGGACTAGCGGGAGGACTCCTCAAGAGACCCAGTACTTC.